The rows below give T cell receptor beta chains drawn from one sample of a study of blood T cell repertoires in COVID-19. Generated by immunoSEQ multiplex PCR, the TCRdb table keeps only in-frame clones and is missing some. The data show approximately 470,000 clones, over 75% seen once. Sequencing used peripheral blood. The receptors were gathered from a human donor in a cohort sampled during active COVID-19. Both conserved end residues are part of each CDR3. Each record gives: J gene, D gene, V gene, clone size, CDR3 protein, CDR3 DNA. The D gene is left open where the match is weak. Size is omitted from some rows. Given values are once, few, many or a class for expanded clones.

J gene: TRBJ2-7
D gene: TRBD2
V gene: TRBV19
clone size: .
CDR3 protein: CASSIGRAPTYEQYF
CDR3 DNA: TGTGCCAGTAGTATCGGGAGGGCCCCTACCTACGAGCAGTACTTC

J gene: TRBJ2-1
D gene: TRBD1
V gene: TRBV3-1/TRBV3-2
clone size: .
CDR3 protein: CASSQDWRQGDVSYNEQFF
CDR3 DNA: TGTGCCAGCAGCCAAGATTGGAGACAGGGGGACGTCTCCTACAATGAGCAGTTCTTC

J gene: TRBJ2-1
D gene: TRBD2
V gene: TRBV6-5
clone size: .
CDR3 protein: CASSSLAGGPNNEQFF
CDR3 DNA: TGTGCCAGCAGTTCACTAGCGGGAGGGCCTAACAATGAGCAGTTCTTC

J gene: TRBJ2-3
D gene: TRBD2
V gene: TRBV4-1
clone size: .
CDR3 protein: CASSQDGGGLGTDTQYF
CDR3 DNA: TGCGCCAGCAGCCAAGATGGCGGGGGTCTGGGCACAGATACGCAGTATTTT

J gene: TRBJ2-3
D gene: TRBD1
V gene: TRBV3-1/TRBV3-2
clone size: .
CDR3 protein: CASSQGQGGTDTQYF
CDR3 DNA: TGTGCCAGCAGCCAGGGACAGGGAGGGACAGATACGCAGTATTTT

J gene: TRBJ1-1
D gene: TRBD1
V gene: TRBV6-5
clone size: .
CDR3 protein: CASRAQTGVRTEAFF
CDR3 DNA: TGTGCCAGCAGAGCTCAGACAGGGGTAAGAACTGAAGCTTTCTTT

J gene: TRBJ2-3
D gene: .
V gene: TRBV19
clone size: .
CDR3 protein: CASGGGRDIFTDTQYF
CDR3 DNA: TGTGCCAGTGGAGGCGGGCGGGATATCTTCACAGATACGCAGTATTTT

J gene: TRBJ1-2
D gene: .
V gene: TRBV5-1
clone size: .
CDR3 protein: CASSLSGDSPGYTF
CDR3 DNA: TGCGCCAGCAGCTTGAGCGGGGATTCTCCCGGCTACACCTTC

J gene: TRBJ2-1
D gene: .
V gene: TRBV24-1
clone size: .
CDR3 protein: CATSDSYSSEEFF
CDR3 DNA: TGTGCCACCAGTGATTCTTACTCCTCTGAGGAGTTCTTC

J gene: TRBJ2-3
D gene: .
V gene: TRBV6-1
clone size: once
CDR3 protein: CASSDPMGEADTQYF
CDR3 DNA: TGTGCCAGCAGTGACCCAATGGGGGAGGCAGATACGCAGTATTTT

J gene: TRBJ2-1
D gene: TRBD2
V gene: TRBV12-5
clone size: few
CDR3 protein: CASGLVGGRSPFF
CDR3 DNA: TGTGCTAGTGGTTTGGTTGGCGGGAGAAGCCCGTTCTTC

J gene: TRBJ2-1
D gene: .
V gene: TRBV25-1
clone size: .
CDR3 protein: CASSDTRVGGNEQFF
CDR3 DNA: TGTGCCAGCAGTGATACGAGGGTTGGTGGCAATGAGCAGTTCTTC

J gene: TRBJ2-1
D gene: .
V gene: TRBV25-1
clone size: .
CDR3 protein: CASSDLTRDYNEQFF
CDR3 DNA: TGTGCCAGCAGTGACCTAACTAGAGACTACAATGAGCAGTTCTTC

J gene: TRBJ1-1
D gene: .
V gene: TRBV5-1
clone size: once
CDR3 protein: CASSRSPEPAVGTEAFF
CDR3 DNA: TGCGCCAGCAGCCGTTCTCCGGAGCCGGCGGTGGGCACTGAAGCTTTCTTT

J gene: TRBJ1-1
D gene: .
V gene: TRBV6-5
clone size: .
CDR3 protein: CASAKTGLGNTEAFF
CDR3 DNA: TGTGCCAGCGCAAAAACAGGGCTAGGGAACACTGAAGCTTTCTTT

J gene: TRBJ2-7
D gene: TRBD2
V gene: TRBV9
clone size: .
CDR3 protein: CASSVGLAGTSYEQYF
CDR3 DNA: TGTGCCAGCAGCGTTGGACTAGCGGGGACCTCCTACGAGCAGTACTTC

J gene: TRBJ2-7
D gene: .
V gene: TRBV11-2
clone size: .
CDR3 protein: CASSPARGGNEQYF
CDR3 DNA: TGTGCCAGCAGCCCCGCGAGGGGCGGGAACGAGCAGTACTTC

J gene: TRBJ1-1
D gene: .
V gene: TRBV3-1/TRBV3-2
clone size: .
CDR3 protein: CASSPLDFLNTEAFF
CDR3 DNA: TGTGCCAGCAGCCCCTTGGACTTTCTGAACACTGAAGCTTTCTTT

J gene: TRBJ1-2
D gene: .
V gene: TRBV18
clone size: .
CDR3 protein: CASSPSKYGYGYTF
CDR3 DNA: TGTGCCAGCTCACCCTCTAAGTATGGCTATGGCTACACCTTC

J gene: TRBJ1-2
D gene: .
V gene: TRBV30
clone size: .
CDR3 protein: CAWSGSSGGYTF
CDR3 DNA: TGTGCCTGGAGTGGCAGTTCGGGGGGCTACACCTTC

J gene: TRBJ2-2
D gene: .
V gene: TRBV4-2
clone size: .
CDR3 protein: CASSQDVFRGAKTGELFF
CDR3 DNA: TGTGCCAGCAGCCAAGATGTGTTCCGGGGGGCAAAAACCGGGGAGCTGTTTTTT

J gene: TRBJ2-5
D gene: .
V gene: TRBV19
clone size: .
CDR3 protein: CASRKQGQETQYF
CDR3 DNA: TGTGCCAGTAGGAAGCAGGGCCAAGAGACCCAGTACTTC

J gene: TRBJ2-5
D gene: .
V gene: TRBV7-2
clone size: .
CDR3 protein: CASSSRNEAQETQYF
CDR3 DNA: TGTGCCAGCAGCTCCAGAAATGAGGCCCAAGAGACCCAGTACTTC

J gene: TRBJ1-6
D gene: .
V gene: TRBV12-5
clone size: .
CDR3 protein: CASRSSGPGRNSPLHF
CDR3 DNA: TGTGCTAGTCGATCCTCAGGGCCGGGCAGGAATTCACCCCTCCACTTT

J gene: TRBJ2-7
D gene: TRBD2
V gene: TRBV13
clone size: .
CDR3 protein: CASRTSGRAYEQYF
CDR3 DNA: TGTGCCAGCCGGACTAGCGGGAGAGCCTACGAGCAGTACTTC

J gene: TRBJ2-1
D gene: .
V gene: TRBV19
clone size: .
CDR3 protein: CASSIIAGLTMDEQFF
CDR3 DNA: TGTGCCAGTAGTATCATCGCGGGACTCACGATGGATGAGCAGTTCTTC

J gene: TRBJ2-2
D gene: .
V gene: TRBV30
clone size: .
CDR3 protein: CAWSWRSRTGELFF
CDR3 DNA: TGTGCCTGGAGTTGGCGGAGCCGCACCGGGGAGCTGTTTTTT

J gene: TRBJ1-1
D gene: .
V gene: TRBV5-1
clone size: once
CDR3 protein: CASSFRVNTEAFF
CDR3 DNA: TGCGCCAGCAGCTTTCGGGTTAACACTGAAGCTTTCTTT

J gene: TRBJ2-1
D gene: TRBD1
V gene: TRBV24-1
clone size: once
CDR3 protein: CATSDAGTGALNEQFF
CDR3 DNA: TGTGCCACCAGTGACGCCGGGACAGGGGCCCTCAATGAGCAGTTCTTC

J gene: TRBJ2-3
D gene: .
V gene: TRBV5-1
clone size: .
CDR3 protein: CASSLGRMSGDTQYF
CDR3 DNA: TGCGCCAGCAGCTTGGGAAGAATGTCGGGAGATACGCAGTATTTT

J gene: TRBJ1-4
D gene: .
V gene: TRBV5-1
clone size: few
CDR3 protein: CASSVGLATNEKLFF
CDR3 DNA: TGCGCCAGCAGCGTCGGACTTGCAACTAATGAAAAACTGTTTTTT

J gene: TRBJ1-5
D gene: .
V gene: TRBV28
clone size: .
CDR3 protein: CASSFYSNQPQHF
CDR3 DNA: TGTGCCAGCAGTTTTTATAGCAATCAGCCCCAGCATTTT

J gene: TRBJ2-7
D gene: TRBD1
V gene: TRBV5-1
clone size: .
CDR3 protein: CASSPPGQGAREQYF
CDR3 DNA: TGCGCCAGCAGCCCACCGGGACAGGGGGCGCGTGAGCAGTACTTC

J gene: TRBJ1-2
D gene: .
V gene: TRBV19
clone size: .
CDR3 protein: CASTNRGGGTTFYGYTF
CDR3 DNA: TGTGCCAGTACCAATCGGGGCGGGGGGACGACCTTCTATGGCTACACCTTC

J gene: TRBJ1-2
D gene: .
V gene: TRBV28
clone size: few
CDR3 protein: CASSLPTGFLNYGYTF
CDR3 DNA: TGTGCCAGCAGTCTCCCGACGGGGTTTCTTAACTATGGCTACACCTTC

J gene: TRBJ2-4
D gene: TRBD2
V gene: TRBV29-1
clone size: .
CDR3 protein: CSVGIGGGVAKNIQYF
CDR3 DNA: TGCAGCGTTGGAATTGGGGGAGGGGTAGCCAAAAACATTCAGTACTTC

J gene: TRBJ2-1
D gene: TRBD2
V gene: TRBV7-2
clone size: .
CDR3 protein: CASSPTSGSEGEQFF
CDR3 DNA: TGTGCCAGCAGCCCGACTAGCGGGAGTGAGGGTGAGCAGTTCTTC

J gene: TRBJ2-3
D gene: TRBD2
V gene: TRBV11-2
clone size: .
CDR3 protein: CASSFGLAGGLSTDTQYF
CDR3 DNA: TGTGCCAGCAGCTTTGGACTAGCGGGAGGGTTGAGCACAGATACGCAGTATTTT

J gene: TRBJ1-4
D gene: .
V gene: TRBV13
clone size: .
CDR3 protein: CASSLGGLNGRLFF
CDR3 DNA: TGTGCCAGCAGCTTAGGGGGGCTTAATGGGCGGCTGTTTTTT

J gene: TRBJ1-3
D gene: .
V gene: TRBV7-8
clone size: .
CDR3 protein: CASSAFPSSGNTIYF
CDR3 DNA: TGTGCCAGCAGCGCGTTTCCGAGCTCTGGAAACACCATATATTTT

J gene: TRBJ2-2
D gene: TRBD1
V gene: TRBV30
clone size: once
CDR3 protein: CAWSSRGQGNTGELFF
CDR3 DNA: TGTGCCTGGAGTAGTAGGGGACAGGGGAACACCGGGGAGCTGTTTTTT

J gene: TRBJ2-5
D gene: TRBD1
V gene: TRBV28
clone size: .
CDR3 protein: CASRRGQGVSSETQYF
CDR3 DNA: TGTGCCAGCAGACGGGGACAGGGGGTGTCTTCAGAGACCCAGTACTTC

J gene: TRBJ2-3
D gene: TRBD2
V gene: TRBV3-1/TRBV3-2
clone size: .
CDR3 protein: CASSPLRWSGVSTDTQYF
CDR3 DNA: TGTGCCAGCAGCCCCCTACGCTGGAGCGGGGTTAGCACAGATACGCAGTATTTT

J gene: TRBJ2-5
D gene: TRBD2
V gene: TRBV19
clone size: .
CDR3 protein: CASSIGGGRAGETQYF
CDR3 DNA: TGTGCCAGTAGTATTGGTGGCGGGAGGGCCGGAGAGACCCAGTACTTC

J gene: TRBJ1-2
D gene: TRBD1
V gene: TRBV10-1
clone size: .
CDR3 protein: CASSPGQGPGTYGYTF
CDR3 DNA: TGCGCCAGCAGCCCGGGACAGGGGCCGGGAACCTATGGCTACACCTTC

J gene: TRBJ2-7
D gene: TRBD1
V gene: TRBV10-3
clone size: .
CDR3 protein: CAISGSGTAITEQYF
CDR3 DNA: TGTGCCATCAGTGGATCCGGGACAGCCATAACAGAGCAGTACTTC

J gene: TRBJ2-7
D gene: .
V gene: TRBV5-1
clone size: .
CDR3 protein: CASSVPTGEQYF
CDR3 DNA: TGCGCCAGCAGCGTACCTACAGGGGAGCAGTACTTC

J gene: TRBJ1-5
D gene: .
V gene: TRBV10-2
clone size: .
CDR3 protein: CASSESPGASNQPQHF
CDR3 DNA: TGCGCCAGCAGTGAGTCTCCAGGGGCGAGCAATCAGCCCCAGCATTTT

J gene: TRBJ2-7
D gene: TRBD2
V gene: TRBV18
clone size: .
CDR3 protein: CASSPPTSGTSEQYF
CDR3 DNA: TGTGCCAGCTCACCACCGACTAGCGGGACCTCCGAGCAGTACTTC

J gene: TRBJ1-6
D gene: TRBD1
V gene: TRBV5-6
clone size: .
CDR3 protein: CASSIRDRNSPLHF
CDR3 DNA: TGTGCCAGCAGCATCCGGGACAGAAATTCACCCCTCCACTTT

J gene: TRBJ2-2
D gene: .
V gene: TRBV7-2
clone size: .
CDR3 protein: CASSATGNTGELFF
CDR3 DNA: TGTGCCAGCAGCGCGACAGGGAACACCGGGGAGCTGTTTTTT

J gene: TRBJ2-3
D gene: TRBD2
V gene: TRBV5-1
clone size: .
CDR3 protein: CASSPGGAGPTDTQYF
CDR3 DNA: TGCGCCAGCAGCCCGGGGGGAGCGGGACCCACAGATACGCAGTATTTT

J gene: TRBJ2-4
D gene: TRBD2
V gene: TRBV5-1
clone size: once
CDR3 protein: CASSLSPAGVENIQYF
CDR3 DNA: TGCGCCAGCAGCTTGAGCCCAGCGGGAGTAGAAAACATTCAGTACTTC

J gene: TRBJ2-7
D gene: TRBD1
V gene: TRBV7-2
clone size: .
CDR3 protein: CASSSRTGSYEQYF
CDR3 DNA: TGTGCCAGCAGTTCGAGGACAGGGAGCTACGAGCAGTACTTC

J gene: TRBJ1-1
D gene: .
V gene: TRBV28
clone size: .
CDR3 protein: CASRAGDRTTEAFF
CDR3 DNA: TGTGCCAGCAGGGCCGGAGATAGAACCACTGAAGCTTTCTTT

J gene: TRBJ2-7
D gene: .
V gene: TRBV6-1
clone size: .
CDR3 protein: CASSEVGTSYRKQYF
CDR3 DNA: TGTGCCAGCAGTGAAGTCGGTACCTCCTATCGAAAGCAGTACTTC